This T cell receptor (beta chain) is drawn from a study of blood T cell repertoires in COVID-19. Study at large: The origin of the acute and convalescent COVID-19 samples was the United States, Italy and Spain.

In the original workflow: Reference gene primer amplification gave nucleated cell count estimates. Generated by immunoSEQ multiplex PCR, the TCRdb table keeps only in-frame clones and is missing some. The D gene and trimming were derived from the DNA, and the V and J assignments and clone size from that table. This repertoire shows roughly 200,000 clones, 89% found once; its top ten account for over 2%. This CDR3 contains 14 residues. V was cut by 1 base and J by 9 bases, with 16 bases left in between. Germline-derived CDR1 and CDR2 are SGHRS and YFSETQ. Participants came from some 26 US areas, aged roughly 18 to 89 years.

The V and J genes are TRBV5-1 and TRBJ2-5, with no clear D. This receptor was obtained from a woman aged 40 to 50 with acute COVID-19. The specimen was PBMCs or T cells enriched from blood (not recorded which). This CDR3 is CASSLKQTPTAQYF. The CDR3 DNA sequence: TGCGCCAGCAGCTTGAAACAGACCCCCACGGCCCAGTACTTC.